These 24 T cell receptor beta chains originate from one sample sequenced in a study of OX40 agonist ivuxolimab in advanced cancers. Some clones are missing from TCRdb's copy, which holds only in-frame ones; the method was immunoSEQ multiplex PCR. This sample has over 60,000 clones, with approximately 86% found just once. The specimen was CD4+ or CD8+ T cells sorted from blood, collected in a trial of the OX40 agonist ivuxolimab. These TCRs come from an adult with an advanced solid tumor such as melanoma, head and neck, liver or kidney cancer.

The chain has TRBV29-1 and TRBJ2-2; a weak D match, TRBD2 (6 bases). The germline V gene encodes CDR1 SQVTM and CDR2 ANQGSEA. V lost 4 bases, J lost 0 bases, and 9 bases lay in between. The CDR3 spans 14 residues. The CDR3: CSVGGVPNTGELFF. CDR3 in DNA: TGCAGCGTTGGGGGGGTACCGAACACCGGGGAGCTGTTTTTT.

The chain is built from TRBV18 and TRBJ1-1, with TRBD1 as a possible D gene (5 bases). Trimming cost V 6 bases and J 6 bases, with 11 bases left between them. CDR3 length equals 12 residues. The germline V gene has CDR1 KGHSH and CDR2 LQKENI. CDR3 DNA: TGTGCCAGCTCCTTCAGGGAGGCTGAAGCTTTCTTT. Its translation: CASSFREAEAFF. Using reference TRBV18 and TRBJ1-1 for the parts outside the CDR3, the full variable domain is NAGVMQNPRHLVRRRGQEARLRCSPMKGHSHVYWYRQLPEEGLKFMVYLQKENIIDESGMPKERFSAEFPKEGPSILRIQQVVRGDSAAYFCASSFREAEAFFGQGTRLTVV.

This chain joins TRBV25-1 and TRBJ1-6, with 10 bases aligning to TRBD1. Trimming cost V 5 bases and J 10 bases; bases outside gene matches: 11. This CDR3 region has 16 residues. Germline V CDR1 and CDR2: MGHDK, SYGVNS. This CDR3 is CASSTSGQGSRSPLHF. CDR3 DNA: TGTGCCAGCAGTACCTCGGGACAGGGGAGTCGATCACCCCTCCACTTT.

This clone was detected only once. The chain joins TRBV30 to TRBJ1-1; D not certain. Trimming cost V 0 bases and J 0 bases, with 8 bases left between them. CDR1 GTSNPN and CDR2 SVGIG come from the germline V gene (reference sequence). CDR3 length equals 14 residues. This chain's CDR3 is CAWSVLTVNTEAFF. CDR3 coding DNA: TGTGCCTGGAGTGTACTCACAGTGAACACTGAAGCTTTCTTT.

This chain uses TRBV11-2 with TRBJ2-1; no clear D. Per the germline V gene, CDR1 is SGHAT and CDR2 is FQNNGV. The CDR3 extends over 12 amino acids. V was shortened by 0 bases and J by 10 bases, with 7 bases between the two germline ends. The CDR3 nucleotides read TGTGCCAGCAGCTTAGATGGAGCCGAGCAGTTCTTC. Protein: CASSLDGAEQFF.

The genes are TRBV6-6 and TRBJ1-4; 7 bases are shared with TRBD1. There are 15 residues in the CDR3. The germline V gene has CDR1 MNHNY and CDR2 SVGAGI (reference sequence). V shed 8 bases, J shed 0 bases, and the junction held 6 bases outside the gene matches. The CDR3 region has the DNA TGTGCCAGCGGACAGGACGGTGCAACTAATGAAAAACTGTTTTTT. Translation: CASGQDGATNEKLFF.

J is TRBJ1-3 and V is TRBV5-1; possible D gene TRBD1, 6 bases. The CDR3 sequence is 17 residues long. Trimming removed 2 bases from V and 3 bases from J, with 18 bases in between. Germline V gene sequence: CDR1 SGHRS, CDR2 YFSETQ. CDR3 region: CASSLGGTGGGGNTIYF. CDR3 DNA: TGCGCCAGCAGCTTAGGAGGGACCGGGGGCGGTGGAAACACCATATATTTT.

The CDR3 DNA follows: TGTGCCAGCAGCTTAGCGGGGCTACAGGGCTACGAGCAGTACTTC. It yields the protein CASSLAGLQGYEQYF. V is TRBV7-2 and J is TRBJ2-7; TRBD1 is a possible D gene (6 bases). The CDR3 runs to 15 residues. Trimming took off 0 bases at V and 3 bases at J, with 12 bases between the two ends. Germline V gene sequence: CDR1 SGHTA, CDR2 FQGNSA.

This chain links TRBV30 with TRBJ1-2; D gene ambiguous. Trimming shortened V by 5 bases and J by 4 bases, and 5 bases separated the two germline ends. The V gene's germline CDR1 is GTSNPN and CDR2 SVGIG (reference sequence). CDR3 size: 10 residues. DNA for the CDR3: TGTGCCTGGGGTGGCTATGGCTACACCTTC. It translates to CAWGGYGYTF.

This sequence joins TRBV7-3 and TRBJ2-3; 14 bases line up with TRBD2. CDR3 length: 12 amino acids. Trimming at V came to 5 bases and at J to 11 bases, leaving 0 bases not matched to a gene. In germline, CDR1 is SGHTA, CDR2 FQGTGA. CDR3 residues: CASSGTSGRQYF. The CDR3 DNA reads TGTGCCAGCAGCGGGACTAGCGGGAGGCAGTATTTT.

The chain has TRBV4-1 and TRBJ2-7, with 9 bases lining up with TRBD1. Germline CDR1 is MGHRA and CDR2 is YSYEKL. The trim removed 0 bases at V and 2 bases at J, leaving 5 bases unmatched. The CDR3 is 16 amino acids. The CDR3 DNA sequence: TGCGCCAGCAGCCAAGATTCCTGGACAGGGGCCTACGAGCAGTACTTC. Translating it yields CASSQDSWTGAYEQYF.

This clone was detected only a few times. At one boundary the junction diverges from the germline segment, which might be a read error. The chain is built from TRBV25-1 and TRBJ1-4, with 9 bases identical to TRBD1. CDR3 length equals 15 residues. The germline gives CDR1 MGHDK, CDR2 SYGVNS. This chain's CDR3 is CASSETGGTSEKLFF. As DNA, the CDR3 is TGTGCCAGCAGTGAGACAGGGGGAACTAGTGAAAAACTGTTTTTT.

The chain has TRBV5-4 and TRBJ1-4; 10 nucleotides agree with TRBD1. The CDR3 spans 16 residues. From germline, CDR1 is SGHNT and CDR2 YYREEE (reference sequence). The V segment lost 5 bases and the J segment 5 bases; nucleotides outside the gene matches: 9. CDR3 amino acids: CASSFPPGQGNEKLFF. The CDR3 region has the DNA TGTGCCAGCAGTTTTCCTCCGGGACAGGGGAATGAAAAACTGTTTTTT.

V usage is TRBV15 and J usage is TRBJ2-5; 12 nucleotides match TRBD2. The J segment lost 2 bases and the V segment lost 1 base, leaving 14 bases of the junction unmatched. Looked up from germline, CDR1 is LNHNV and CDR2 is YYDKDF (reference sequence). The CDR3 is 20 amino acids. The CDR3 DNA reads as TGTGCCACCAGCAGAGGCGCCCGCGGCCGAGGACTAGCGGGGCAAGAGACCCAGTACTTC. Translation: CATSRGARGRGLAGQETQYF.

The J gene is TRBJ2-1, the V gene TRBV4-1; unclear D gene. Germline assignment: CDR1 MGHRA and CDR2 YSYEKL. The length of the CDR3 is 16 residues. V was cut by 0 bases and J by 1 base, with 10 bases left in between. The CDR3 is CASSQEGDVSYNEQFF. The CDR3 coding sequence is TGCGCCAGCAGCCAAGAGGGCGACGTATCCTACAATGAGCAGTTCTTC.

The chain has TRBV7-9 and TRBJ2-5; 7 bases fit TRBD1. The CDR3 is made up of 13 amino acids. Germline loops: CDR1 SEHNR, CDR2 FQNEAQ (reference sequence). The J segment lost 2 bases and the V segment lost 6 bases, leaving 3 bases of the junction unmatched. In nucleotides, the CDR3 is TGTGCCAGCAGTGTACAGGGGCAAGAGACCCAGTACTTC. As protein: CASSVQGQETQYF.

This clone has just one count. J is TRBJ2-1 and V is TRBV18; no reliable D call. The germline V gene has CDR1 KGHSH and CDR2 LQKENI. The CDR3 sequence is 13 residues long. Trimming shortened V by 3 bases and J by 10 bases, and 13 bases separated the two germline ends. This CDR3 is CASSPVSQEEQFF. In DNA form, the CDR3 reads TGTGCCAGCTCACCGGTCTCCCAAGAAGAGCAGTTCTTC.

The rearrangement uses TRBV5-4 and TRBJ2-3; a possible D gene is TRBD1 (5 bases). The CDR3 runs to 13 residues. V lost 3 bases, J lost 6 bases, and 11 bases lay in between. Per the germline V gene, CDR1 is SGHNT and CDR2 is YYREEE (reference sequence). The CDR3 here is CASSYQGTDTQYF. CDR3 nucleotides: TGTGCCAGCAGCTACCAGGGAACCGATACGCAGTATTTT.

The chain carries TRBV5-1 and TRBJ2-2, with TRBD1 matching 10 bases. The germline gives CDR1 SGHRS, CDR2 YFSETQ. V lost 2 bases to trimming and J lost 3 bases; unmatched junction nucleotides: 4. The CDR3 sequence is 16 residues long. The CDR3 nucleotides are TGCGCCAGCAGCTTATGGGGACAGGGGTACACCGGGGAGCTGTTTTTT. The encoded protein is CASSLWGQGYTGELFF.

V and J are TRBV5-8 and TRBJ1-3; D unclear. Trimming took 2 bases from V and 8 from J, leaving 8 bases between them. This CDR3 has 12 amino acids. Germline V gene lookup returns CDR1 SGHTS and CDR2 YDEGEE. The DNA for the CDR3 is TGTGCCAGCAGCTTCCCCCCATACACCATATATTTT. Amino acid sequence: CASSFPPYTIYF.

V and J are TRBV29-1 and TRBJ1-1, with D hard to call. Germline assignment: CDR1 SQVTM and CDR2 ANQGSEA. CDR3 length: 11 amino acids. The V end lost 4 bases, the J end lost 7 bases, and 10 bases lay between the germline ends. The CDR3 sequence: CSVGSIGEAFF. In DNA form, the CDR3 reads TGCAGCGTTGGGAGTATCGGTGAAGCTTTCTTT.

This rearrangement joins TRBV5-5 to TRBJ1-1; D is possibly TRBD1 (5 bases). V lost 0 bases to trimming and J lost 2 bases, with 11 bases between them. Germline V gene sequence: CDR1 SGHKS, CDR2 YYEKEE (reference sequence). The CDR3 is 15 residues long. CDR3 region: CASSLGAGFNTEAFF. DNA for the CDR3: TGTGCCAGCAGCTTGGGAGCAGGGTTCAACACTGAAGCTTTCTTT.

V gene TRBV11-3 combines with J gene TRBJ1-1, with D perhaps TRBD1 (5 bases). The CDR3 runs to 15 residues. Germline lookup yields CDR1 SGHNT and CDR2 YENEEA. Trimming cost V 2 bases and J 6 bases, with 16 bases left between them. The chain's CDR3 is CASSLTGDSGAEAFF. DNA for the CDR3: TGTGCCAGCAGCTTAACGGGGGATTCGGGAGCTGAAGCTTTCTTT.

CDR3 DNA: TGTGCCAGCAGTTCCGGGACAGGGGGAGCCGGGGAGCTGTTTTTT. This encodes CASSSGTGGAGELFF. The V and J genes are TRBV6-5 and TRBJ2-2; TRBD1 matches at 11 bases. Germline loops: CDR1 MNHEY, CDR2 SVGAGI. V trimming: 4 bases; J trimming: 6 bases; junction bases outside the gene matches: 4. This CDR3 spans 15 amino acids.